This T cell receptor beta chain appears in the sequencing data of a study of cytotoxic CD8 clonotypes in ibrutinib-treated CLL. Points from the study as a whole: Public clonotypes were uncommon and contracted or stayed stable on treatment.

CDR3 length: 15 amino acids. V lost 2 bases to trimming and J lost 4 bases; unmatched junction nucleotides: 7. Germline-derived CDR1 and CDR2 are SGHRS and YFSETQ. Clones were sequenced by immunoSEQ multiplex PCR, and TCRdb holds only the in-frame ones, with some missing. The sample carries 160,000 or so clones, about 80% recorded once. Concerning this clone: Its antigen remains unidentified.

The receptor comes from a human donor with chronic lymphocytic leukemia. The sample here was PBMCs, taken after 24 months of ibrutinib treatment. The V gene is TRBV5-1, the J gene TRBJ1-1; 8 nucleotides match TRBD1. The DNA for the CDR3 is TGCGCCAGCAGCTTAATAACAGGGGGTGGCACTGAAGCTTTCTTT. This encodes CASSLITGGGTEAFF.